The TCR beta chain described here comes from a study of T cells after yellow fever vaccination. At the level of the study: With SMART-Seq v4 Ultra Low Input, the fractions containing low cell numbers were prepared. Study conclusions and caveats: Weaker, the secondary response peaked sooner, at day 5 versus 15. It was a small share of clonotypes that appeared in both CD4 and CD8 compartments.

They built TCR cDNA with 5'RACE template switching, a step that put in a universal primer site and UMIs. TCRdb re-analysed the 5' RACE reads in MiXCR, keeping a single row per CDR3 protein. This table holds 250,000 to 400,000 distinct CDR3 sequences, approximately 4% found once. A remark on this clonotype: The target antigen is unknown.

The germline V gene encodes CDR1 SGHVS and CDR2 FNYEAQ. V lost 5 bases and J 0 bases, leaving 14 bases between the germline ends. The CDR3 runs to 15 residues. The sample consisted of PBMCs, taken 5 days after the yellow fever booster vaccination. The clonotype originates from a man between 18 and 29 years old who received the YFV17D yellow fever vaccine. The chain has TRBV7-6 and TRBJ2-7, with a tentative D call TRBD1 (5 bases). The CDR3 sequence: CASSLQDIYSYEQYF. In nucleotides, the CDR3 is TGTGCCAGCAGCCTCCAGGACATTTACTCCTACGAGCAGTACTTC. The full variable domain, completed using reference TRBV7-6 and TRBJ2-7, is GAGVSQSPRYKVTKRGQDVALRCDPISGHVSLYWYRQALGQGPEFLTYFNYEAQQDKSGLPNDRFSAERPEGSISTLTIQRTEQRDSAMYRCASSLQDIYSYEQYFGPGTRLTVT.